These 5 T cell receptor beta chains came from one sample sequenced in a study of Tregs in tolerant kidney transplant recipients. Libraries were prepared by immunoSEQ multiplex PCR; TCRdb keeps only in-frame clonotypes and omits some of them. Here the sample table reports about 11,000 clones. Recipients received nonmyeloablative bone marrow transplants from related graft donors, with transient mixed chimerism. Source: CD8+ T cells from blood (PBMCs), taken 24 months after the transplant. These receptors were obtained from a human patient who received a combined kidney and bone marrow transplant. The graft donor may be the source of some T cells.

As for this clone: The read is 3 residues too short to cover the CDR3 end, so that end is filled in from the germline J gene. V is TRBV10-3 and J is TRBJ2-7; a weak D match, TRBD1 (5 bases). V was shortened by 7 bases and J by 0 bases, with 10 bases between the two germline ends. The length of the CDR3 is 13 residues. Per the germline V gene, CDR1 is ENHRY and CDR2 is SYGVKD. Partial CDR3 DNA: TGTGCCATCAAGACAGCCAGCTCCTACGAG. Protein: CAIKTASSYE. The full CDR3 reads CAIKTASSYEQYF.

Worth noting for this clone: Sequencing ends 3 residues short of the CDR3 end; the germline J gene provides the rest. The chain recombines TRBV7-8 with TRBJ2-5; 14 positions agree with TRBD2. Germline values: CDR1 SGHVS, CDR2 FQNEAQ. Trimming removed 0 bases from V and 3 bases from J; junction bases left unmatched: 0. The CDR3 length is 16 residues. The DNA read from the CDR3 is TGTGCCAGCAGCTTAGCGGGACTAGCGGGGGAAGAGACC. Translating it yields CASSLAGLAGEET. The CDR3 as a whole reads CASSLAGLAGEETQYF.

Turning to this clone: The read terminates 3 residues before the CDR3 end, so the remaining end is supplied by the germline J gene. This chain joins TRBV7-6 and TRBJ2-6, with 9 bases matching TRBD1. V gave up 5 bases and J gave up 2 bases; unmatched junction bases: 10. The CDR3 runs 18 residues. CDR1 is SGHVS and CDR2 is FNYEAQ in the germline V gene. The sequenced CDR3 bases are TGTGCCAGCAGCGTTCGGGACAGGGATTCTGCTGGGGCCAACGTC. Translating it yields CASSVRDRDSAGANV. The CDR3 as a whole reads CASSVRDRDSAGANVLTF.

The CDR3 here is CASSPGGADTQYF. The CDR3 DNA, read in part, is TGCGCCAGCAGTCCAGGGGGCGCAGATACG. This chain joins TRBV5-1 and TRBJ2-3; the match to TRBD1 covers 8 bases. Sequencing ends 3 residues short of the CDR3 end; the germline J gene provides the rest. The germline V gene has CDR1 SGHRS and CDR2 YFSETQ. This CDR3 contains 13 residues. With 5 bases clipped from V and 4 bases from J, the junction kept 3 bases outside the gene matches.

Note on this clone: The read comes to an end 3 residues before the CDR3 does, leaving the germline J gene to fill in the end. J is TRBJ2-1 and V is TRBV13; 7 positions match TRBD2. The CDR3 sequence is 17 residues long. Germline V gene sequence: CDR1 PRHDT, CDR2 FYEKMQ (reference sequence). V dropped 5 bases and J dropped 4; count of bases not matched to a gene: 14. Partial CDR3 DNA: TGTGCCAGCAGCCCAACCGGGGCAGCGGGGTTGTACAATGAG. Amino acids: CASSPTGAAGLYNE. The CDR3 reads in full as CASSPTGAAGLYNEQFF.